This T cell receptor beta chain originates from a study of blood T cell repertoires in COVID-19. Study details: COVID-19 samples collected from the United States, Italy and Spain covered acute and convalescent phases. T cells, B-cell-depleted T cells, or PBMCs provided the cDNA or gDNA that served as material.

The J segment lost 0 bases and the V segment lost 6 bases, leaving 16 bases of the junction unmatched. CDR3 length: 19 residues. The germline V gene encodes CDR1 MNHEY and CDR2 SVGEGT. As processed by the authors: Amplification with reference gene primers provided the estimates of nucleated cell counts. The table came from immunoSEQ multiplex PCR; TCRdb's copy has only in-frame clones and leaves some out. The D gene and trimming were derived from the DNA, and the V and J assignments and clone size from that table. The sample shows around 230,000 clones, 85% to 90% of them seen only once. The sample taken for sequencing was peripheral blood. The sequence was collected from a man in his fifties or sixties with COVID-19, enrolled during active disease. The chain is built from TRBV6-2 or TRBV6-3 and TRBJ2-4; 8 positions agree with TRBD1. The CDR3 nucleotides are TGTGCCAGCAGCACACTACACCGAAGGACAGGGCTAGCCAAAAACATTCAGTACTTC. It codes for CASSTLHRRTGLAKNIQYF.